This TCR beta chain was captured by sequencing in a study of control samples from healthy donors and cancer patients. This CDR3 is 13 amino acids long. Germline assignment: CDR1 LNHNV and CDR2 YYDKDF (reference sequence). Trimming left V 1 base short and J 6 bases short, with 8 bases between. Measured with immunoSEQ multiplex PCR; TCRdb has only the in-frame clones, and not every one. The repertoire holds about 130,000 clones, with 85% to 95% as singletons. This clonotype was obtained from a man older than 75 with head and neck cancer. J is TRBJ2-3 and V is TRBV15; a weak D match, TRBD2 (5 bases). Material: PBMCs. This CDR3 reads CATSRGRRDTQYF. CDR3 DNA sequence: TGTGCCACCAGCAGAGGAAGGAGGGATACGCAGTATTTT.